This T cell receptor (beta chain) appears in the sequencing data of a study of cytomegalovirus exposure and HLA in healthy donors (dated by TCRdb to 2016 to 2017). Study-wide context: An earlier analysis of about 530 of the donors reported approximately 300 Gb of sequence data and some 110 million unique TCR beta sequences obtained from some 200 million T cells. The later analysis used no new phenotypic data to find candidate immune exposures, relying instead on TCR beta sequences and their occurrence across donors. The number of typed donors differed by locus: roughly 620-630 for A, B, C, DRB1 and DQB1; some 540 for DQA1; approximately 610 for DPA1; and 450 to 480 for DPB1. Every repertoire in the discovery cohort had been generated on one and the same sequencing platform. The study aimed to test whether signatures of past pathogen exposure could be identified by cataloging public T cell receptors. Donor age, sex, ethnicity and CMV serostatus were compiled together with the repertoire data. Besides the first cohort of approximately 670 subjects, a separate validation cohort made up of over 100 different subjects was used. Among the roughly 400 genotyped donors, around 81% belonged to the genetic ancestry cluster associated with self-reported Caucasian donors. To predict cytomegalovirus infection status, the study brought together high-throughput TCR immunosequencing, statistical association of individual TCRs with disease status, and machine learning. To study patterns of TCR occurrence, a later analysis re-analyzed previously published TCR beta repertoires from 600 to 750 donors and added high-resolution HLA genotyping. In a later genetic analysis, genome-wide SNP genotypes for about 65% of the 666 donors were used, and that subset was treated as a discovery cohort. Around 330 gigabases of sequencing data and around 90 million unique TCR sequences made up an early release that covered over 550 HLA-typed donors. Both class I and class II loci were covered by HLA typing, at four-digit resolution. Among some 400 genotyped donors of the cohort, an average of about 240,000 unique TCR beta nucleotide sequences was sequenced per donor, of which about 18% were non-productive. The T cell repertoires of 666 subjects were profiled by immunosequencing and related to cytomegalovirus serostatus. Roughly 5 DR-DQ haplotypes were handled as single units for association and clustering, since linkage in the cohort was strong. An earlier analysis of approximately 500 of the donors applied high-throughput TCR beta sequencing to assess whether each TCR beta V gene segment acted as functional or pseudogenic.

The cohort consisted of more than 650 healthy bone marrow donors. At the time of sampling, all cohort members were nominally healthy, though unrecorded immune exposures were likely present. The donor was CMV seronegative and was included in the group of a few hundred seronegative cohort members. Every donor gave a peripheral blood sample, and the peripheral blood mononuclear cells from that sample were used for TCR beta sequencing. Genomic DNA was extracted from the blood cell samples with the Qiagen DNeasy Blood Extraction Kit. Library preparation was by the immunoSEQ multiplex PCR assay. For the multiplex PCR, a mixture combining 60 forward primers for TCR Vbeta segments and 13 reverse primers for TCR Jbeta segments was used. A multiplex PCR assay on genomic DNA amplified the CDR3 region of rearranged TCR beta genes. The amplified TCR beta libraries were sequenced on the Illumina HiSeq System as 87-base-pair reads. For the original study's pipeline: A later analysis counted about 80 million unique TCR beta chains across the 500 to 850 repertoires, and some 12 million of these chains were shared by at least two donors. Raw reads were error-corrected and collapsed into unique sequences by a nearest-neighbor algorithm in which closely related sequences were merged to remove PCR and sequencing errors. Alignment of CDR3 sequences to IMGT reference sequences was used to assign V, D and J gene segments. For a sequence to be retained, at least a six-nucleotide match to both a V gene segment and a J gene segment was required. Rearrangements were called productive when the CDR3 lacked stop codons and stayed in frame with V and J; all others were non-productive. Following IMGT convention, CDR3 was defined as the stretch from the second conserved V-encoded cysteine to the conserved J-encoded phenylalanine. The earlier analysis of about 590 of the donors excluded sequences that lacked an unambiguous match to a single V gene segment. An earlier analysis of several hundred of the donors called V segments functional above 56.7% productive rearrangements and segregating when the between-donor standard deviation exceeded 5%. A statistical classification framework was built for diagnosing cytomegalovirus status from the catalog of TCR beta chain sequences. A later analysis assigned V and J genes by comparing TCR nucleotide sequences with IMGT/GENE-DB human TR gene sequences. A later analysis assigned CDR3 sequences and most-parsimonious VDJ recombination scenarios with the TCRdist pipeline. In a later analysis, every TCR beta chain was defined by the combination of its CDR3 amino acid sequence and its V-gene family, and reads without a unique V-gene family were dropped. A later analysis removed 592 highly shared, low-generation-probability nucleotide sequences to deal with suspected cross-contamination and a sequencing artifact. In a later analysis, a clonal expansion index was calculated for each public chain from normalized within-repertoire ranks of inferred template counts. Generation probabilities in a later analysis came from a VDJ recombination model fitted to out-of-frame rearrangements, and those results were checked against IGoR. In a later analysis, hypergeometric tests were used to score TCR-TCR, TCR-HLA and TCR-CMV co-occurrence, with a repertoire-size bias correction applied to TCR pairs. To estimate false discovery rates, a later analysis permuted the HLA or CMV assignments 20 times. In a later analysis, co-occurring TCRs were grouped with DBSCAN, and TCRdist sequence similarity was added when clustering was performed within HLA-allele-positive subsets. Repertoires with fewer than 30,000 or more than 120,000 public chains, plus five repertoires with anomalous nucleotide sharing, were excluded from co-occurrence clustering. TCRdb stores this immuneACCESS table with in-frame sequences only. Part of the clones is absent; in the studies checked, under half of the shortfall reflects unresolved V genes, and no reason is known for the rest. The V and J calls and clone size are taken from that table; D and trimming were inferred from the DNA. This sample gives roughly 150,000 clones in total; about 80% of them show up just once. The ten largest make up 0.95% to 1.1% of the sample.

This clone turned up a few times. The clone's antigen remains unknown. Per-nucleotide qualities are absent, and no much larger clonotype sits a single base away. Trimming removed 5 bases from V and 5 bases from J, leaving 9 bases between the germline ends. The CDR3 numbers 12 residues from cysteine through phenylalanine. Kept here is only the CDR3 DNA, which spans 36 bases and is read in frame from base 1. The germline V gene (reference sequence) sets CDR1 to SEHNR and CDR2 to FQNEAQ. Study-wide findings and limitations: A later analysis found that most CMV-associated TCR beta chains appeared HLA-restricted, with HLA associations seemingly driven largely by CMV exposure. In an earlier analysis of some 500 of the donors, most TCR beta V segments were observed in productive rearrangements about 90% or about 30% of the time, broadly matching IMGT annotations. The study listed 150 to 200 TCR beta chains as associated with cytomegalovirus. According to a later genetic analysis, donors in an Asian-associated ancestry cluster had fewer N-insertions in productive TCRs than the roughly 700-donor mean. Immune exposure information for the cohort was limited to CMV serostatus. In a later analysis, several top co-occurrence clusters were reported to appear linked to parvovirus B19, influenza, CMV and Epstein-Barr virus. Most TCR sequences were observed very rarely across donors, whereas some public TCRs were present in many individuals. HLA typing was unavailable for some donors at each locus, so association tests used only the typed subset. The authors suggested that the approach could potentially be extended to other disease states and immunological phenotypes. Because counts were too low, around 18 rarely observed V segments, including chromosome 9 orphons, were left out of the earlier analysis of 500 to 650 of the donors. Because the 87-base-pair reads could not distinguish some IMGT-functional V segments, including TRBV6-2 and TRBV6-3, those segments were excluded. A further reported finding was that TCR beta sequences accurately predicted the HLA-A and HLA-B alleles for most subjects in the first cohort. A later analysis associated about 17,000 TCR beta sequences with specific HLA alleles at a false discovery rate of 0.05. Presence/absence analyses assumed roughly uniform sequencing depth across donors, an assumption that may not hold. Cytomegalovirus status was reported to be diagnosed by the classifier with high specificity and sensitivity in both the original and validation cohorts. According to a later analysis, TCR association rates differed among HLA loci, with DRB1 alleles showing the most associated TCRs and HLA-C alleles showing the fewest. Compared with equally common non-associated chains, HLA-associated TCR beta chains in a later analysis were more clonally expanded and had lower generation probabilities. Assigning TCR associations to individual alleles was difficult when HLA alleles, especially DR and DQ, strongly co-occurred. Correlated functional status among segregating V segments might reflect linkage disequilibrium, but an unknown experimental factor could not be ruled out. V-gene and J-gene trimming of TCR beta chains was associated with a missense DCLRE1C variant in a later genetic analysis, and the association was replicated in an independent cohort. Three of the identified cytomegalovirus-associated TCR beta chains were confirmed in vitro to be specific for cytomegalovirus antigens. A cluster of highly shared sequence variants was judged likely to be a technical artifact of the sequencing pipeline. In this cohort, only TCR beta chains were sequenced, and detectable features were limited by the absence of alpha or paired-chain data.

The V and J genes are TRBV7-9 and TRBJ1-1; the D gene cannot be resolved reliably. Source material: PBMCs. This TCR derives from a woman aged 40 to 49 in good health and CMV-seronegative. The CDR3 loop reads CASSRGITEAFF. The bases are TGTGCCAGCAGCCGGGGAATTACTGAAGCTTTCTTT.